These 29 T cell receptor beta chains were sequenced from one sample in a study of blood T cells in healthy people across ages. A J-beta primer mix and a sample-barcoded 5' primer were used in a second PCR of about 6 to 12 cycles. MiXCR, run by TCRdb on the 5' RACE reads, gives a single entry per CDR3 protein. Of some 930,000 distinct CDR3 sequences in the sample, under 35% were seen once. These data were also filed under a second study, of T cells of mothers and their children.

The sequenced sample was blood. The source is a woman between 40 and 50 years old in good health.

This clonotype was observed many times. The gene calls are TRBV29-1 and TRBJ1-2; D unclear. V lost 1 base, J lost 6 bases, and 12 bases lay in between. CDR3 length: 13 residues. Germline V gives CDR1 SQVTM, CDR2 ANQGSEA. The CDR3 coding sequence is TGCAGCGTTGAAGCACCGGCTCTGAATGGCTACACCTTC. Translating it yields CSVEAPALNGYTF.

Of note for this clonotype: The junction differs from germline at one of its ends, possibly a read error. The chain has TRBV6-5 and TRBJ2-4; D not resolved. Germline lookup yields CDR1 MNHEY and CDR2 SVGAGI. This CDR3 has 17 residues. The CDR3 bases are TGTGCCAGCAGTCACTCGAAAGGGCCCGAGTCCAGCAACATTCAGTACTTC. Its translation is CASSHSKGPESSNIQYF.

In DNA form, the CDR3 reads TGTGCTAGTGGTTCCACGGGACAGATGAACACTGAAGCTTTCTTT. Amino acid sequence: CASGSTGQMNTEAFF. The chain has TRBV12-5 and TRBJ1-1; TRBD1 matches 7 bases. Germline V gives CDR1 LGHNT, CDR2 FRNRAP. The V segment lost 4 bases and the J segment 0 bases; nucleotides outside the gene matches: 5. The CDR3 has 15 residues.

As to this clonotype: Just one base apart from a much larger clone, this may be a read error. The chain carries TRBV20-1 and TRBJ1-4; D is ambiguous. This CDR3 has 13 residues. Germline values: CDR1 DFQATT, CDR2 SNEGSKA (reference sequence). CDR3 amino acids: CSARGPGNEKRFF. CDR3 nucleotide sequence: TGCAGTGCTAGGGGCCCGGGGAACGAAAAACGGTTTTTT.

Concerning this clonotype itself: With a much larger clone just one base away, this may be a read error. No conserved phenylalanine or tryptophan is present at the end of the CDR3, so a read error is the likely explanation. V usage is TRBV7-2 and J usage is TRBJ2-5; the D gene is possibly TRBD2 (7 bases). Germline-derived CDR1 and CDR2 are SGHTA and FQGNSA. The V and J ends lost 8 bases and 5 bases respectively, with 9 bases between them. The CDR3 consists of 11 residues. This chain's CDR3 is CASEGGETQYL. DNA of the CDR3: TGTGCCAGCGAGGGGGGGGAGACCCAGTACTTA.

This clonotype was recorded many times. This chain links TRBV6-1 with TRBJ2-4; 7 bases agree with TRBD1. This CDR3 is 14 amino acids long. Looked up from germline, CDR1 is MNHNS and CDR2 is SASEGT. Germline trimming cut 3 bases from V and 6 bases from J; bases unmatched to any gene: 5. In DNA form, the CDR3 reads TGTGCCAGCAGTGATAGGGGGCGCGGAAACATTCAGTACTTC. Translated: CASSDRGRGNIQYF.

The gene calls are TRBV12-3 or TRBV12-4 and TRBJ2-1; D possibly corresponds to TRBD2 (7 bases). The V end was cut by 3 bases, the J end by 9 bases, with 15 bases between. This CDR3 contains 14 residues. This CDR3 is CASSFIGGAGEQFF. The DNA for the CDR3 is TGTGCCAGCAGTTTTATTGGGGGGGCTGGTGAGCAGTTCTTC.

The sample holds many counts of this clonotype. The chain has TRBV29-1 and TRBJ1-2; 12 bases are shared with TRBD1. The germline CDR1 and CDR2 sequences are SQVTM and ANQGSEA. The ends lost 5 bases at V and 3 bases at J; junction bases unmatched: 16. There are 18 residues in the CDR3. CDR3 residues: CSVHTTSGTGGGYYGYTF. In nucleotides, the CDR3 is TGCAGCGTTCACACTACCTCCGGGACAGGGGGCGGATACTATGGCTACACCTTC.

This clonotype came up a few times. The V and J genes are TRBV28 and TRBJ1-2; 7 bases fit TRBD1. Germline trimming cut 5 bases from V and 0 bases from J; bases unmatched to any gene: 21. CDR3 size: 20 residues. Germline CDR1 is MDHEN and CDR2 is SYDVKM. The CDR3 region has the DNA TGTGCCAGCAGTCCGATGCCGGACAGGATCAAAGGGTTTCCTAACTATGGCTACACCTTC. Amino acids: CASSPMPDRIKGFPNYGYTF.

J is TRBJ2-5 and V is TRBV5-1; the D gene is possibly TRBD1 (6 bases). Germline loops: CDR1 SGHRS, CDR2 YFSETQ. The germline V and J ends were trimmed by 3 bases and 0 bases, with 12 bases remaining between them. The CDR3 has 15 amino acids. The CDR3 spells CASSYLGQNQETQYF. CDR3 DNA: TGCGCCAGCAGCTACCTAGGACAGAACCAAGAGACCCAGTACTTC.

This clonotype has at least ten counts. The chain combines TRBV18 with TRBJ2-5; D not resolved. The CDR3 runs 12 residues. V was clipped by 5 bases and J by 1 base, with 5 bases between them. Germline-derived CDR1 and CDR2 are KGHSH and LQKENI. The CDR3 loop reads CASSIVQETQYF. CDR3 nucleotides: TGTGCCAGCTCAATCGTCCAAGAGACCCAGTACTTC. Variable domain in full (rest from reference TRBV18 and TRBJ2-5): NAGVMQNPRHLVRRRGQEARLRCSPMKGHSHVYWYRQLPEEGLKFMVYLQKENIIDESGMPKERFSAEFPKEGPSILRIQQVVRGDSAAYFCASSIVQETQYFGPGTRLLVL.

This clonotype was counted between two and nine times. The chain couples TRBV14 to TRBJ2-1; the match to TRBD1 covers 11 bases. Germline V gives CDR1 SGHDN, CDR2 FVKESK. V shed 2 bases and J 6 bases; nucleotides not matched to a gene: 9. The CDR3 totals 17 residues. CDR3 amino acids: CASSQRTGTGGFNEQFF. The CDR3 DNA follows: TGTGCCAGCAGCCAAAGAACCGGGACAGGGGGATTCAATGAGCAGTTCTTC.

This clonotype was picked up many times. V is TRBV7-2 and J is TRBJ2-7; D remains unclear. CDR1 and CDR2 from the germline V gene are SGHTA and FQGNSA. Trimming took 6 bases from V and 3 from J, leaving 12 bases between them. The CDR3 is 13 amino acids. The CDR3 nucleotides read TGTGCCAGCAGGGACGTTGCGAACTACGAGCAGTACTTC. Translated: CASRDVANYEQYF.

The chain combines TRBV7-2 with TRBJ2-5; 9 positions agree with TRBD1. V trimming: 7 bases; J trimming: 9 bases; junction bases outside the gene matches: 9. The CDR3 extends over 13 amino acids. CDR1 is SGHTA and CDR2 is FQGNSA in the germline V gene. In DNA form, the CDR3 reads TGTGCCAGCATGGGACAGGGTCACTCGGCCCAGTACTTC. Its translation: CASMGQGHSAQYF.

This clonotype was found a few times. The chain carries TRBV6-6 and TRBJ1-1; the D is unclear. CDR3 size: 14 residues. The V end was cut by 0 bases, the J end by 5 bases, with 10 bases between. In germline, CDR1 is MNHNY, CDR2 SVGAGI (reference sequence). CDR3 nucleotide sequence: TGTGCCAGCAGTTACTCGACTAGGGAGACTGAAGCTTTCTTT. It encodes CASSYSTRETEAFF.

A few counts support this clonotype. The chain uses TRBV3-1 and TRBJ2-3, with 7 bases that match TRBD1. The ends lost 4 bases at V and 4 bases at J; junction bases unmatched: 5. Germline CDR1 reads LGHDT; CDR2 reads YNNKEL (reference sequence). This CDR3 contains 14 residues. The CDR3 protein is CASSLQGRADTQYF. As DNA, the CDR3 is TGTGCCAGCAGCCTACAGGGGCGGGCAGATACGCAGTATTTT.

The chain combines TRBV7-9 with TRBJ1-2; D may be TRBD1 (6 bases). Germline assignment: CDR1 SEHNR and CDR2 FQNEAQ (reference sequence). This CDR3 has 17 amino acids. Trimming removed 6 bases from V and 5 bases from J, with 25 bases in between. The CDR3, as DNA: TGTGCCAGCAGTCCTACCGGGACACCCGTTTTATATTATGGCTACACCTTC. It encodes CASSPTGTPVLYYGYTF.

V gene TRBV20-1 combines with J gene TRBJ2-7, with 14 bases matching TRBD2. Germline assignment: CDR1 DFQATT and CDR2 SNEGSKA (reference sequence). This CDR3 has 16 residues. Trimming cost V 4 bases and J 0 bases; bases outside gene matches: 5. In DNA, the CDR3 is TGCAGTGCTAAGGGACTAGCGGGGGCTAGCTCCTACGAGCAGTACTTC. Protein product: CSAKGLAGASSYEQYF.

This clonotype occurred many times. The chain combines TRBV29-1 with TRBJ2-7; 8 nucleotides align to TRBD1. The germline CDR1 and CDR2 sequences are SQVTM and ANQGSEA. The CDR3 is 14 amino acids. V was clipped by 7 bases and J by 0 bases; unmatched bases: 8. The DNA of the CDR3 is TGCAGCGCCGCGGGACAGGCGAGCTCCTACGAGCAGTACTTC. This encodes CSAAGQASSYEQYF.

V and J are TRBV7-2 and TRBJ1-1, with 10 bases lining up with TRBD1. Germline trimming cut 5 bases from V and 0 bases from J; bases unmatched to any gene: 6. From germline, CDR1 is SGHTA and CDR2 FQGNSA. CDR3 length equals 16 residues. The CDR3 is CASSPDRGVVNTEAFF. CDR3 nucleotide sequence: TGTGCCAGCAGCCCGGACAGGGGGGTGGTGAACACTGAAGCTTTCTTT.

Details on this clonotype: A junction boundary mismatches the germline segment, possibly from a read error. The chain is built from TRBV15 and TRBJ2-1, with D perhaps given as TRBD1 or TRBD2 (5 bases each). The CDR3 covers 15 residues. In germline, CDR1 is LNHNV, CDR2 YYDKDF (reference sequence). The CDR3: CATSRGGEGTNEKFF. The DNA for the CDR3 is TGTGCCACCAGCAGAGGAGGGGAAGGCACCAATGAGAAGTTCTTC.

This clonotype occurred once. Being one base from a much bigger clone, this may be a read error. The chain couples TRBV5-6 to TRBJ1-6, with no clear D. The CDR3 runs to 14 residues. CDR1 is SGHDT, CDR2 YYEEEE, per germline. The CDR3 reads CAGSLVGHDSPLHF. CDR3 coding DNA: TGTGCCGGCAGCCTCGTGGGCCACGATTCACCCCTCCACTTT. The full variable domain, rest sourced from reference TRBV5-6 and TRBJ1-6, is DAGVTQSPTHLIKTRGQQVTLRCSPKSGHDTVSWYQQALGQGPQFIFQYYEEEERQRGNFPDRFSGHQFPNYSSELNVNALLLGDSALYLCAGSLVGHDSPLHFGNGTRLTVT.

This sequence joins TRBV4-3 and TRBJ2-5; maybe TRBD1 (6 bases). Germline CDR1 is LGHNA and CDR2 is YSLEER. The CDR3 extends over 16 amino acids. V lost 0 bases, J lost 2 bases, and 13 bases lay in between. The CDR3 loop reads CASSQDLRTVQETQYF. Here the CDR3 DNA reads TGCGCCAGCAGCCAAGATCTACGGACAGTTCAAGAGACCCAGTACTTC.

This clonotype was seen ten or more times. CDR3 in DNA: TGTGCCAGCAGCTTCGGACAAAATGAACTGGCCAAAAACATTCAGTACTTC. This encodes CASSFGQNELAKNIQYF. The chain carries TRBV13 and TRBJ2-4, with D tentatively TRBD1 (5 bases). Germline assignment: CDR1 PRHDT and CDR2 FYEKMQ (reference sequence). Trimming removed 3 bases at V and 1 base at J, with 16 bases between. The CDR3 totals 17 residues. Combining the CDR3 with reference TRBV13 and TRBJ2-4 gives the whole variable domain AAGVIQSPRHLIKEKRETATLKCYPIPRHDTVYWYQQGPGQDPQFLISFYEKMQSDKGSIPDRFSAQQFSDYHSELNMSSLELGDSALYFCASSFGQNELAKNIQYFGAGTRLSVL.

The chain couples TRBV7-2 to TRBJ2-1; 15 bases align to TRBD2. Germline CDR1 is SGHTA and CDR2 is FQGNSA. With V trimmed by 5 bases and J by 1 base, 9 bases remained unmatched. The CDR3 sequence is 19 residues long. As DNA, the CDR3 is TGTGCCAGCAGCCCCCCGGGACTAGCGGGGGGCCGATCCTACAATGAGCAGTTCTTC. Translated: CASSPPGLAGGRSYNEQFF.

As for this clonotype: A much larger clonotype is one base distant, so this may be a read error. This rearrangement joins TRBV20-1 to TRBJ2-7; TRBD2 matches at 9 bases. V lost 3 bases, J lost 0 bases, and 18 bases stayed unmatched. The CDR3 runs to 19 residues. Germline V CDR1 and CDR2: DFQATT, SNEGSKA (reference sequence). For the CDR3, the DNA is TGCAGTGCTAGTTCGGGGTGGGGACGAGCGGGGGGCAACTCCTACGAGCAGTACTTC. It is translated as CSASSGWGRAGGNSYEQYF.

This sequence joins TRBV3-1 and TRBJ2-4; 8 bases map to TRBD2. Germline V gene sequence: CDR1 LGHDT, CDR2 YNNKEL (reference sequence). The CDR3 length is 20 residues. J lost 13 bases, V lost 0 bases, and 26 bases had no gene match. The CDR3 DNA sequence: TGTGCCAGCAGCCAAGATACATCGGGGGGGCCCAAGTCCCTCTACAATGAGCAGTACTTC. Its protein is CASSQDTSGGPKSLYNEQYF.

This clonotype has just a few counts. The CDR3 nucleotides are TGCGCCAGCAGCCAAGACGGACGGCGGGGGGCTATGAACACCGGGGAGCTGTTTTTT. It specifies CASSQDGRRGAMNTGELFF. The rearrangement uses TRBV4-3 and TRBJ2-2; TRBD2 matches 8 bases. The germline CDR1 and CDR2 sequences are LGHNA and YSLEER. The CDR3 has 19 residues. V dropped 0 bases and J dropped 1; count of bases not matched to a gene: 10.

The rearrangement links TRBV7-9 to TRBJ1-1; D call uncertain. Germline CDR1 is SEHNR and CDR2 is FQNEAQ (reference sequence). The CDR3 has 14 amino acids. V was pared by 8 bases and J by 1 base, with 14 bases between. The CDR3 here is CASGHRAGNTEAFF. The DNA of the CDR3 is TGTGCCAGCGGCCATCGGGCCGGGAACACTGAAGCTTTCTTT. The complete variable domain, with remaining parts taken from reference TRBV7-9 and TRBJ1-1, reads DTGVSQNPRHKITKRGQNVTFRCDPISEHNRLYWYRQTLGQGPEFLTYFQNEAQLEKSRLLSDRFSAERPKGSFSTLEIQRTEQGDSAMYLCASGHRAGNTEAFFGQGTRLTVV.